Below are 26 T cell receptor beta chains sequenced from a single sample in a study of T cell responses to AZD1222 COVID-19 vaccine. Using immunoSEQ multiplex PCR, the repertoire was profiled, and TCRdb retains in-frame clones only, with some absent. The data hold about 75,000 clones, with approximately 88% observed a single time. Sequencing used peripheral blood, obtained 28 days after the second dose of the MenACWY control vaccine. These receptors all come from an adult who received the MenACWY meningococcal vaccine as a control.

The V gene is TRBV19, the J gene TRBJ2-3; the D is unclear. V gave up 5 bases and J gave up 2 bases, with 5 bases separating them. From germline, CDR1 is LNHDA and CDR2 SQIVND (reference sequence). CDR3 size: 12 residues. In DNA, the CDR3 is TGTGCCAGTAGTCTCGACACAGATACGCAGTATTTT. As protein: CASSLDTDTQYF.

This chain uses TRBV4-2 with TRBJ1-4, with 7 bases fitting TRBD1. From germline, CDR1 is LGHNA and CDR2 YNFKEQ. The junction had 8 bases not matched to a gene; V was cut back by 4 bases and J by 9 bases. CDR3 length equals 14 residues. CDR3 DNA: TGTGCCAGCAGCCCAGATGAACAGGGGAAAAAACTGTTTTTT. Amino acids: CASSPDEQGKKLFF.

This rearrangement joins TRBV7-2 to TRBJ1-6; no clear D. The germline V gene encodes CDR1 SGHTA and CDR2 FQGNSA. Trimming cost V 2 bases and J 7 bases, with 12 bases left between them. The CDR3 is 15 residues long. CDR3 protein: CASSLIWAENSPLHF. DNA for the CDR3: TGTGCCAGCAGCTTAATATGGGCTGAGAATTCACCCCTCCACTTT.

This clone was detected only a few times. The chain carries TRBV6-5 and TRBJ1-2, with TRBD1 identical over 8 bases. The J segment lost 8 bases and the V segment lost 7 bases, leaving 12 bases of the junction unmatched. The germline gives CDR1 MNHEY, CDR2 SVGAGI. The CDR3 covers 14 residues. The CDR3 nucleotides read TGTGCCAGCACCCTCCGGCAGGGGGCGGGAGGCTACACCTTC. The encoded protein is CASTLRQGAGGYTF.

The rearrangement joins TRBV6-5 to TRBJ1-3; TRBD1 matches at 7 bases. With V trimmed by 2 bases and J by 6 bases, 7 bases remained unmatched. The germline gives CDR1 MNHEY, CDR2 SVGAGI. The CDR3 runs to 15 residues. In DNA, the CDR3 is TGTGCCAGCAGTTACCGTGGAAAGGGGGCAAACACCATATATTTT. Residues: CASSYRGKGANTIYF.

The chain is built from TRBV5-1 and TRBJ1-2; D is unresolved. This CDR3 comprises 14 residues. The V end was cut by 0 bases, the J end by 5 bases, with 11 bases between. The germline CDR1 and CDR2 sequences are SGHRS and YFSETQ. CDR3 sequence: CASSLETGQYGYTF. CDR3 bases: TGCGCCAGCAGCTTGGAAACGGGCCAGTATGGCTACACCTTC.

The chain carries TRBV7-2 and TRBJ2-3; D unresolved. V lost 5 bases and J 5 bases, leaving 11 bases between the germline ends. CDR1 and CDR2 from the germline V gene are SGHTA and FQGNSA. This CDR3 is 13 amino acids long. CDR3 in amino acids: CASSPNYEDTQYF. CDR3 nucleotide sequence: TGTGCCAGCAGCCCCAATTATGAAGATACGCAGTATTTT.

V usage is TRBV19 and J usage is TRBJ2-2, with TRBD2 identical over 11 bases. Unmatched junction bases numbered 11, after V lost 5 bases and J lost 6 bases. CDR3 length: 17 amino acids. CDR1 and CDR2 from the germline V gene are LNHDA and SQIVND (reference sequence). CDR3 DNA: TGTGCCAGTAGTGTCCCCACTAGCGGGAGACTGTCCGGGGAGCTGTTTTTT. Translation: CASSVPTSGRLSGELFF.

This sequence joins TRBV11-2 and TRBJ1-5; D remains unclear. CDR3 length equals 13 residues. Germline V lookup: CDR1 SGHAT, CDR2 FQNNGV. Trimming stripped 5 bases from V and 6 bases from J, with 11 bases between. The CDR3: CASSPEEGQPQHF. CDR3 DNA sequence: TGTGCCAGCAGCCCGGAAGAGGGTCAGCCCCAGCATTTT.

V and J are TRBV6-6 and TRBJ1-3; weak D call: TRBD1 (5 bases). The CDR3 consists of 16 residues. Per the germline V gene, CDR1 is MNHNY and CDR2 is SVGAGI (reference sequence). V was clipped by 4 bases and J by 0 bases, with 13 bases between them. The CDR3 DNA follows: TGTGCCAGCAGTTCAATGACAGCGCGCTCTGGAAACACCATATATTTT. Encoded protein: CASSSMTARSGNTIYF.

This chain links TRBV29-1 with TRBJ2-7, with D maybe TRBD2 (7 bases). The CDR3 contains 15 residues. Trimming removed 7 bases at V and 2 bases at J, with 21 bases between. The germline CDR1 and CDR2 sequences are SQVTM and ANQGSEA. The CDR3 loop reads CSAHGGRGPAYEQYF. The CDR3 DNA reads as TGCAGCGCCCACGGGGGGCGGGGGCCCGCCTACGAGCAGTACTTC.

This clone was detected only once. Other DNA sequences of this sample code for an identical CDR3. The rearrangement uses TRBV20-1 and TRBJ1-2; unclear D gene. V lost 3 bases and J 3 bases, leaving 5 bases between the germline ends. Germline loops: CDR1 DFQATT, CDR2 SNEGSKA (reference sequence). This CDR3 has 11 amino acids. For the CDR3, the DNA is TGCAGTGCTAGGGCAGACTATGGCTACACCTTC. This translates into CSARADYGYTF.

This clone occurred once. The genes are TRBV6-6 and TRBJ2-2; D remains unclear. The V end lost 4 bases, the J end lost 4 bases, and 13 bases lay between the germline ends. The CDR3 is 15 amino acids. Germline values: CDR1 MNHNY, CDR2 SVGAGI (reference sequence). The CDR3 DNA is TGTGCCAGCAGTTCGACTGATCGAGGCACCGGGGAGCTGTTTTTT. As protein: CASSSTDRGTGELFF.

CDR3 in DNA: TGTGCCAGTAGCAGCAGGTCTGGCGGGGGAAACACCGGGGAGCTGTTTTTT. As protein: CASSSRSGGGNTGELFF. This sequence joins TRBV19 and TRBJ2-2; 7 bases match TRBD2. The J segment lost 2 bases and the V segment lost 6 bases, leaving 12 bases of the junction unmatched. Germline V gene sequence: CDR1 LNHDA, CDR2 SQIVND (reference sequence). This CDR3 contains 17 residues.

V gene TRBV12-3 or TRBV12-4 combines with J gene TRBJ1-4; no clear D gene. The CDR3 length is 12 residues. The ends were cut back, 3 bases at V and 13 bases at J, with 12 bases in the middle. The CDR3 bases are TGTGCCAGCAGTTTTGCACGCCGTGGACTGTTTTTT. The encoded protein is CASSFARRGLFF.

DNA of the CDR3: TGTGCCACCAGCAGAGATCACCCGGGGGCGGCCCCCCTCCACTTT. Protein product: CATSRDHPGAAPLHF. The V and J genes are TRBV15 and TRBJ1-6; weak D call: TRBD1 (6 bases). Trimming cost V 0 bases and J 13 bases, with 16 bases left between them. This CDR3 spans 15 amino acids. CDR1 LNHNV and CDR2 YYDKDF come from the germline V gene (reference sequence). The whole variable domain, filled in from reference TRBV15 and TRBJ1-6, reads DAMVIQNPRYQVTQFGKPVTLSCSQTLNHNVMYWYQQKSSQAPKLLFHYYDKDFNNEADTPDNFQSRRPNTSFCFLDIRSPGLGDTAMYLCATSRDHPGAAPLHFGNGTRLTVT.

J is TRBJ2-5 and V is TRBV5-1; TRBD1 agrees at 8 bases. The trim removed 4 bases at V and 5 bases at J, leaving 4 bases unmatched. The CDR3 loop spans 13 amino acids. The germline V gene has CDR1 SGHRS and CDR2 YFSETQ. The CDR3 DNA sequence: TGCGCCAGCAGCGCAGGGGGCCAGGAGACCCAGTACTTC. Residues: CASSAGGQETQYF.

In DNA, the CDR3 is TGTGCCACCAGCAGAGCTCCAGGGACCTCCTACGAGCAGTACTTC. Translating gives CATSRAPGTSYEQYF. The rearrangement uses TRBV15 and TRBJ2-7; D is possibly TRBD1 or TRBD2 (5 bases each). The CDR3 extends over 15 amino acids. Germline CDR1 and CDR2: LNHNV and YYDKDF (reference sequence). V lost 1 base and J 0 bases, leaving 10 bases between the germline ends.

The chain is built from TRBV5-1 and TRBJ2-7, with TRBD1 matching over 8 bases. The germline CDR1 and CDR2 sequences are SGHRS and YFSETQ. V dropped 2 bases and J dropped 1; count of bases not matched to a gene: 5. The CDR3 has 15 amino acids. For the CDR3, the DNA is TGCGCCAGCAGCTTCTCAGGGGGCGCTTCCTACGAGCAGTACTTC. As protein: CASSFSGGASYEQYF.

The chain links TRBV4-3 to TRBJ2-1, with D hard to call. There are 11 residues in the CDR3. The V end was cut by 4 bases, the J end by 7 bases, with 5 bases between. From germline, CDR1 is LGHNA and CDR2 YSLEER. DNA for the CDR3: TGCGCCAGCAGCCGCCGGAATGAGCAGTTCTTC. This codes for CASSRRNEQFF.

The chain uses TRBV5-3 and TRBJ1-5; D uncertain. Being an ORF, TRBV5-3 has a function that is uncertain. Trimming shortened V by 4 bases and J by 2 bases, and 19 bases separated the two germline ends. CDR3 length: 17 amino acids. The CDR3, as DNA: TGTGCCAGAAGCGGCCGGGTCAAGAAGAAATGCAATCAGCCCCAGCATTTT. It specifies CARSGRVKKKCNQPQHF.

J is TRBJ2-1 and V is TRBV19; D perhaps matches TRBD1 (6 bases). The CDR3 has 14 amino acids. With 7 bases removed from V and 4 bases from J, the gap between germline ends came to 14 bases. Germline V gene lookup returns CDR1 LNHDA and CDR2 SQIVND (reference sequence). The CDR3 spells CASNIQGRYNEQFF. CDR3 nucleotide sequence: TGTGCCAGTAACATACAGGGACGATACAATGAGCAGTTCTTC. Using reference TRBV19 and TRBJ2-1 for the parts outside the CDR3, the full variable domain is DGGITQSPKYLFRKEGQNVTLSCEQNLNHDAMYWYRQDPGQGLRLIYYSQIVNDFQKGDIAEGYSVSREKKESFPLTVTSAQKNPTAFYLCASNIQGRYNEQFFGPGTRLTVL.

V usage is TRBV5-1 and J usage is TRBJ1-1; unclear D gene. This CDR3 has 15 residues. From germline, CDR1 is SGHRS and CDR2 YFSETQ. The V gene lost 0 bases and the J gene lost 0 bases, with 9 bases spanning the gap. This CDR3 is CASSLDRNMNTEAFF. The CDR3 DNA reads TGCGCCAGCAGCTTGGATCGGAACATGAACACTGAAGCTTTCTTT.

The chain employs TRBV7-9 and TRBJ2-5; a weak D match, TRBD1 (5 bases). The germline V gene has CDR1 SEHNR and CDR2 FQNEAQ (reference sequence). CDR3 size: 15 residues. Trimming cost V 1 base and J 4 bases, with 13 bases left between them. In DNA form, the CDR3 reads TGTGCCAGCAGCTTAGGTGTGCAGGGCCGAGAGACCCAGTACTTC. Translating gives CASSLGVQGRETQYF.

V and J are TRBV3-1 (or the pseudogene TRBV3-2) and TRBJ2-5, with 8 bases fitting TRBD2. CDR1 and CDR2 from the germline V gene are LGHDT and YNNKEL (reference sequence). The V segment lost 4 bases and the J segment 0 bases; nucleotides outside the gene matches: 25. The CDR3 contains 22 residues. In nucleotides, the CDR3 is TGTGCCAGCAGCCCCGAACGGGGGGGAGGTCGGGTTAGAGATAGGTACCAAGAGACCCAGTACTTC. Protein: CASSPERGGGRVRDRYQETQYF.

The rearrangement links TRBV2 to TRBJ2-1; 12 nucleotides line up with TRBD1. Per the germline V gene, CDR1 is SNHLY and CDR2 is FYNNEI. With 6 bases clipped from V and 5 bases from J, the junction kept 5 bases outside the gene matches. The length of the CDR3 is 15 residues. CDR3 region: CASSGDRGRHNEQFF. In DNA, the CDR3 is TGTGCCAGCAGCGGGGACAGGGGGCGACACAATGAGCAGTTCTTC.